The present T cell receptor (beta chain) was sequenced within a study of T cell responses to AZD1222 COVID-19 vaccine. Study results and limitations: Sampled repertoires all dated from after the peak T cell response. Variant regions that are unmutated are reportedly the target of nearly half of spike-specific TCRs.

The CDR3 runs 12 residues. V was pared by 6 bases and J by 4 bases, with 3 bases of the junction left unmatched. Germline V gene sequence: CDR1 MNHNY, CDR2 SVGAGI (reference sequence). Profiling relied on immunoSEQ multiplex PCR, and the TCRdb table lists in-frame clones only, not all of them. This table has around 100,000 clones, approximately 87% appearing once. Comment on this clone: Its specificity is not known.

The V gene is TRBV6-6, the J gene TRBJ2-7, with 7 bases lining up with TRBD1. The TCR originated in an adult in good health. Sequences were derived from peripheral blood, sampled on day 0 of AZD1222 vaccination. The chain's CDR3 is CASSGQAYEQYF. In DNA form, the CDR3 reads TGTGCCAGCAGCGGACAGGCTTACGAGCAGTACTTC.